The 25 T cell receptor beta chains presented below share a single source sample, sequenced in a study of beta chain features in type 1 diabetes. As every portion of the isolated RNA was reverse transcribed, the sequencing read expressed TCRB transcripts. Sequenced by immunoSEQ multiplex PCR; TCRdb stores in-frame clones only, minus some. This sample has roughly 330,000 clones; 13% occur once, and the top ten carry roughly 0.015%. General study findings and limits: Type 1 diabetes patients had TCRB CDR3s that were shorter (moderately but significantly so) in all four CD4+ subsets.

For these receptors, no antigen is known. Material for sequencing was naive CD4+ T cells from blood. These receptors were taken from a woman between 18 and 30 years old with type 1 diabetes.

The J gene is TRBJ2-7, the V gene TRBV7-2; 14 bases map to TRBD2. V dropped 5 bases and J dropped 7; count of bases not matched to a gene: 10. The CDR3 consists of 16 residues. Germline V gene data show CDR1 as SGHTA and CDR2 as FQGNSA. As DNA, the CDR3 is TGTGCCAGCAGCCCCGCGGGACTAGCGGGAGCGGGGGAGCAGTACGTC. It translates to CASSPAGLAGAGEQYV.

This clone has more than one count but fewer than ten. The chain couples TRBV19 to TRBJ2-1; 7 bases map to TRBD2. Germline CDR1 reads LNHDA; CDR2 reads SQIVND (reference sequence). CDR3 length equals 16 residues. V shed 5 bases and J 4 bases; nucleotides not matched to a gene: 11. The CDR3 loop is CASSPRRSGLYNEQFF. Here the CDR3 DNA reads TGTGCCAGTAGTCCCCGCCGTAGCGGGCTTTACAATGAGCAGTTCTTC.

This clone appeared a few times. This sequence joins TRBV11-2 and TRBJ2-7; D is perhaps TRBD1 (5 bases). CDR3 size: 15 residues. Germline CDR1 SGHAT, CDR2 FQNNGV. V was pared by 1 base and J by 5 bases, with 15 bases between. The CDR3, as DNA: TGTGCCAGCAGCTTAGTCCAGGGCCTCCCCCACGAGCAGTACTTC. Its translation: CASSLVQGLPHEQYF.

The chain joins TRBV5-1 to TRBJ2-2; tentative D call: TRBD1 (6 bases). The V and J ends lost 1 base and 2 bases respectively, with 9 bases between them. Germline V gene data show CDR1 as SGHRS and CDR2 as YFSETQ. The length of the CDR3 is 15 residues. The CDR3 protein is CASSLSQGNTGELFF. As DNA, the CDR3 is TGCGCCAGCAGCTTGTCACAGGGCAACACCGGGGAGCTGTTTTTT. Drawing the rest from reference TRBV5-1 and TRBJ2-2, the complete variable domain is KAGVTQTPRYLIKTRGQQVTLSCSPISGHRSVSWYQQTPGQGLQFLFEYFSETQRNKGNFPGRFSGRQFSNSRSEMNVSTLELGDSALYLCASSLSQGNTGELFFGEGSRLTVL.

This chain uses TRBV29-1 with TRBJ1-3; D is unclear. Between the trimmed V and J ends, which lost 3 bases and 3 bases, there was a span of 3 bases. Germline V gene data show CDR1 as SQVTM and CDR2 as ANQGSEA. The length of the CDR3 is 11 residues. CDR3 nucleotide sequence: TGCAGCGTTGACGGTGGAAACACCATATATTTT. Amino acids: CSVDGGNTIYF.

The gene calls are TRBV5-1 and TRBJ1-2; D is uncertain. V was cut by 0 bases and J by 6 bases, with 9 bases left in between. The length of the CDR3 is 13 residues. Looked up from germline, CDR1 is SGHRS and CDR2 is YFSETQ. CDR3 nucleotide sequence: TGCGCCAGCAGCTTGGGGCAGGCAGATGGCTACACCTTC. This codes for CASSLGQADGYTF.

This clone was observed a handful of times. V is TRBV18 and J is TRBJ2-1; possible D gene TRBD2, 6 bases. From germline, CDR1 is KGHSH and CDR2 LQKENI. This CDR3 contains 14 residues. The germline V and J ends were trimmed by 3 bases and 14 bases, with 20 bases remaining between them. The CDR3, as DNA: TGTGCCAGCTCACCTCTCGTCGGGGAGGACCTTGAGTTCTTC. It specifies CASSPLVGEDLEFF.

V gene TRBV19 combines with J gene TRBJ1-5, with TRBD1 matching over 7 bases. Losses at the gene ends were 6 bases for V and 0 bases for J; bases not matched to a gene: 5. Germline lookup yields CDR1 LNHDA and CDR2 SQIVND (reference sequence). The CDR3 has 15 residues. CDR3 in amino acids: CASRGQPYSNQPQHF. In DNA form, the CDR3 reads TGTGCCAGTAGGGGACAGCCCTATAGCAATCAGCCCCAGCATTTT.

This clone was seen more than once but under ten times. V usage is TRBV9 and J usage is TRBJ2-1, with D maybe TRBD2 (5 bases). The V end was cut by 3 bases, the J end by 4 bases, with 17 bases between. The germline V gene has CDR1 SGDLS and CDR2 YYNGEE. The CDR3 spans 16 residues. DNA of the CDR3: TGTGCCAGCAGCGCAGACGTGGACTCTACGTACAATGAGCAGTTCTTC. Its translation is CASSADVDSTYNEQFF.

V gene TRBV11-2 combines with J gene TRBJ2-3; 7 positions agree with TRBD2. After removal of 5 bases from V and 5 bases from J, the junction contained 4 bases not matched to a gene. The CDR3 consists of 13 residues. CDR1 is SGHAT and CDR2 is FQNNGV in the germline V gene. The CDR3 region is CASSPRTRDTQYF. CDR3 sequence (DNA): TGTGCCAGCAGCCCCCGGACTAGAGATACGCAGTATTTT. Using reference TRBV11-2 and TRBJ2-3 for the parts outside the CDR3, the full variable domain is EAGVAQSPRYKIIEKRQSVAFWCNPISGHATLYWYQQILGQGPKLLIQFQNNGVVDDSQLPKDRFSAERLKGVDSTLKIQPAKLEDSAVYLCASSPRTRDTQYFGPGTRLTVL.

The rearrangement links TRBV5-1 to TRBJ2-5, with 11 bases that match TRBD2. Per germline, CDR1 SGHRS and CDR2 YFSETQ. The V and J ends lost 0 bases and 4 bases, in that order; junction bases with no gene match: 5. CDR3 size: 16 residues. CDR3 loop: CASSLAGLAGRETQYF. DNA of the CDR3: TGCGCCAGCAGCTTGGCCGGACTAGCGGGTAGAGAGACCCAGTACTTC.

This chain uses TRBV20-1 with TRBJ1-1; D not certain. V was shortened by 5 bases and J by 4 bases, with 8 bases between the two germline ends. CDR3 length equals 11 residues. Germline CDR1 is DFQATT and CDR2 is SNEGSKA (reference sequence). CDR3 region: CSAPRFTEAFF. The CDR3 DNA is TGCAGTGCTCCCCGGTTCACTGAAGCTTTCTTT.

The gene calls are TRBV5-1 and TRBJ1-1, with 7 bases aligning to TRBD1. The CDR3 sequence is 15 residues long. The germline V gene encodes CDR1 SGHRS and CDR2 YFSETQ. The V segment lost 0 bases and the J segment 2 bases; nucleotides outside the gene matches: 4. The CDR3 loop is CASSLGDRQNTEAFF. The CDR3 nucleotides are TGCGCCAGCAGCTTGGGGGACAGACAAAACACTGAAGCTTTCTTT.

J is TRBJ2-7 and V is TRBV15, with 8 bases that match TRBD1. Trimming removed 3 bases from V and 8 bases from J; junction bases left unmatched: 6. CDR3 size: 13 residues. Germline V CDR1 and CDR2: LNHNV, YYDKDF (reference sequence). CDR3: CATSRDRAPKQYF. The CDR3 bases are TGTGCCACCAGCAGGGACAGGGCCCCCAAGCAGTACTTC.

This chain links TRBV5-1 with TRBJ2-4, with 8 bases identical to TRBD2. With 2 bases clipped from V and 2 bases from J, the junction kept 6 bases outside the gene matches. This CDR3 spans 16 amino acids. Per the germline V gene, CDR1 is SGHRS and CDR2 is YFSETQ. Here the CDR3 reads CASSFLASGSKNIQYF. The CDR3 DNA is TGCGCCAGCAGCTTTTTGGCTAGCGGGTCCAAAAACATTCAGTACTTC.

The chain has TRBV29-1 and TRBJ2-5; tentatively, D is TRBD1 (5 bases). Germline lookup yields CDR1 SQVTM and CDR2 ANQGSEA. The CDR3 covers 17 residues. V lost 8 bases, J lost 5 bases, and 30 bases lay in between. The DNA for the CDR3 is TGCAGCTCCCTTCGGTGGACAAGGTCCCGCCATGCGGAGACCCAGTACTTC. Amino acid sequence: CSSLRWTRSRHAETQYF.

This clone was seen a few times. V and J are TRBV9 and TRBJ2-1, with 11 bases identical to TRBD2. From germline, CDR1 is SGDLS and CDR2 YYNGEE. Trimming took 0 bases from V and 8 from J; bases not matched to a gene: 4. The CDR3 consists of 15 residues. This CDR3 is CASSVGLAGYDEQFF. The CDR3 DNA follows: TGTGCCAGCAGCGTAGGACTAGCGGGATACGATGAGCAGTTCTTC. Full variable domain (missing parts from reference TRBV9 and TRBJ2-1): DSGVTQTPKHLITATGQRVTLRCSPRSGDLSVYWYQQSLDQGLQFLIQYYNGEERAKGNILERFSAQQFPDLHSELNLSSLELGDSALYFCASSVGLAGYDEQFFGPGTRLTVL.

This chain uses TRBV7-2 with TRBJ1-5, with D tentatively TRBD1 (6 bases). This CDR3 has 15 residues. Germline values: CDR1 SGHTA, CDR2 FQGNSA. V lost 5 bases, J lost 1 base, and 12 bases lay in between. In DNA, the CDR3 is TGTGCCAGCAGCCGGATCGGACAGAGCAATCAGCCCCAGCATTTT. This translates into CASSRIGQSNQPQHF.

The V gene is TRBV4-2, the J gene TRBJ2-1; 10 nucleotides agree with TRBD2. The CDR3 extends over 16 amino acids. The germline CDR1 and CDR2 sequences are LGHNA and YNFKEQ. The ends lost 3 bases at V and 8 bases at J; junction bases unmatched: 10. CDR3 sequence reads: CASSHIAGGGVDEQFF. In DNA form, the CDR3 reads TGTGCCAGCAGCCATATAGCGGGAGGAGGTGTAGATGAGCAGTTCTTC.

This clone has only a few counts. V and J are TRBV4-3 and TRBJ2-1; 12 nucleotides align to TRBD2. CDR1 LGHNA and CDR2 YSLEER come from the germline V gene. This CDR3 is 14 amino acids long. With 3 bases clipped from V and 10 bases from J, the junction kept 4 bases outside the gene matches. CDR3 sequence: CASSHGLAGWEQFF. The CDR3 DNA follows: TGCGCCAGCAGCCATGGACTAGCGGGATGGGAGCAGTTCTTC.

The chain has TRBV11-3 and TRBJ2-5; D perhaps matches TRBD1 (5 bases). In germline, CDR1 is SGHNT, CDR2 YENEEA. Trimming cost V 1 base and J 1 base, with 10 bases left between them. The CDR3 is made up of 15 amino acids. The CDR3: CASSLGLRGQETQYF. The CDR3 coding sequence is TGTGCCAGCAGCTTAGGTTTAAGGGGCCAAGAGACCCAGTACTTC.

The chain joins TRBV5-4 to TRBJ2-7, with TRBD1 as a possible D gene (6 bases). Germline V gene sequence: CDR1 SGHNT, CDR2 YYREEE (reference sequence). This CDR3 is 16 amino acids long. V was trimmed by 6 bases and J by 0 bases, leaving 19 bases between them. The CDR3 region has the DNA TGTGCCAGCACCCCCTCCGGGACAACGTTCTCCTACGAGCAGTACTTC. The encoded protein is CASTPSGTTFSYEQYF.

This chain joins TRBV4-3 and TRBJ1-5; 9 nucleotides align to TRBD1. V was pared by 0 bases and J by 3 bases, with 6 bases of the junction left unmatched. CDR3 length: 17 amino acids. The V gene's germline CDR1 is LGHNA and CDR2 YSLEER. CDR3 sequence (DNA): TGCGCCAGCAGCCAAGATTGGGGGACAGGGAACAATCAGCCCCAGCATTTT. Its translation: CASSQDWGTGNNQPQHF.

Only a few counts were recorded for this clone. This rearrangement joins TRBV28 to TRBJ2-1, with 13 bases fitting TRBD2. The CDR3 has 17 residues. With 6 bases clipped from V and 7 bases from J, the junction kept 12 bases outside the gene matches. Germline lookup yields CDR1 MDHEN and CDR2 SYDVKM. The CDR3 bases are TGTGCCAGCAGCCGGAATGGACTAGCGGGAGTAGGAAATGAGCAGTTCTTC. This translates into CASSRNGLAGVGNEQFF.

The sample holds a few counts of this clone. The rearrangement joins TRBV12-5 to TRBJ2-4, with 8 nucleotides matching TRBD2. With 2 bases clipped from V and 6 bases from J, the junction kept 3 bases outside the gene matches. CDR1 and CDR2 from the germline V gene are LGHNT and FRNRAP. The CDR3 is 14 residues long. CDR3 DNA sequence: TGTGCTAGTGGTTTGAGCGGGACTAGAAACATTCAGTACTTC. Translating it yields CASGLSGTRNIQYF.